These 25 T cell receptor beta chains originate from one sample sequenced in a study of CD8+ T cells in alopecia areata. RNA was extracted and reverse transcribed into cDNA as the sequencing template. Repertoires were generated with immunoSEQ multiplex PCR, while TCRdb's copy carries only in-frame clones and drops some. The data contain over 100,000 clones, around 49% of them singletons. The source material was CD8+ T cells sorted from blood, sampled at week 0. Every receptor here comes from a human donor with alopecia areata.

Notes on this clone: Other DNA sequences within the sample encode an identical CDR3. The chain couples TRBV29-1 to TRBJ2-1; D gene ambiguous. The CDR3 is 10 amino acids. Germline V gene sequence: CDR1 SQVTM, CDR2 ANQGSEA. V lost 3 bases to trimming and J lost 6 bases, with 3 bases between them. The CDR3 protein is CSVDGNEQFF. The CDR3 DNA follows: TGCAGCGTTGACGGCAATGAGCAGTTCTTC.

V and J are TRBV6-5 and TRBJ1-2; 8 positions match TRBD1. From germline, CDR1 is MNHEY and CDR2 SVGAGI. Unmatched junction bases numbered 5, after V lost 2 bases and J lost 3 bases. This CDR3 has 15 residues. The DNA for the CDR3 is TGTGCCAGCAGTTACCCTGGACAGGGCCACTATGGCTACACCTTC. Its translation is CASSYPGQGHYGYTF.

The table lists this clone with a few counts. The rearrangement joins TRBV13 to TRBJ2-7; D may be TRBD1 (7 bases). Germline CDR1 PRHDT, CDR2 FYEKMQ (reference sequence). The CDR3 is made up of 16 amino acids. The V gene lost 5 bases and the J gene lost 2 bases, with 19 bases spanning the gap. CDR3 coding DNA: TGTGCCAGCAGCCCCTCGGGTGCAGGGGGGACCTACGAGCAGTACTTC. Amino acids: CASSPSGAGGTYEQYF.

This chain uses TRBV5-1 with TRBJ2-7, with D tentatively TRBD1 (5 bases). The length of the CDR3 is 14 residues. The V gene lost 4 bases and the J gene lost 4 bases, with 15 bases spanning the gap. CDR1 SGHRS and CDR2 YFSETQ come from the germline V gene. CDR3 DNA sequence: TGCGCCAGCAGCCCTCAGGGTAAAACTTACGAGCAGTACTTC. Translated: CASSPQGKTYEQYF.

V gene TRBV6-5 combines with J gene TRBJ1-1; TRBD1 might be the D (5 bases). Per the germline V gene, CDR1 is MNHEY and CDR2 is SVGAGI. CDR3 size: 15 residues. V lost 0 bases, J lost 5 bases, and 13 bases lay in between. In DNA form, the CDR3 reads TGTGCCAGCAGTTACTCGACAGCAATGGATACTGAAGCTTTCTTT. It translates to CASSYSTAMDTEAFF.

V is TRBV13 and J is TRBJ2-1; D remains unclear. The CDR3 has 11 amino acids. Trimming stripped 1 base from V and 7 bases from J, with 2 bases between. Germline CDR1 reads PRHDT; CDR2 reads FYEKMQ (reference sequence). CDR3 in amino acids: CASSLENEQFF. CDR3 coding DNA: TGTGCCAGCAGCTTAGAAAATGAGCAGTTCTTC.

This chain connects TRBV9 to TRBJ2-1; TRBD2 matches 9 bases. This CDR3 is built from 16 residues. Germline CDR1 reads SGDLS; CDR2 reads YYNGEE. Germline trimming cut 2 bases from V and 1 base from J; bases unmatched to any gene: 4. The CDR3 DNA follows: TGTGCCAGCAGCGTCGTGGCGGGGGGGTCCTACAATGAGCAGTTCTTC. Translation gives CASSVVAGGSYNEQFF.

The chain uses TRBV7-2 and TRBJ2-3; perhaps TRBD2 as D (6 bases). This CDR3 is 15 amino acids long. Germline CDR1 is SGHTA and CDR2 is FQGNSA. Trimming took 4 bases from V and 3 from J, leaving 14 bases between them. CDR3 amino acids: CASSSRGSPTDTQYF. CDR3 in DNA: TGTGCCAGCAGCTCTCGGGGGAGCCCGACAGATACGCAGTATTTT.

The chain carries TRBV30 and TRBJ1-1; tentative D call: TRBD1 (5 bases). In germline, CDR1 is GTSNPN, CDR2 SVGIG (reference sequence). The CDR3 is 11 amino acids. The V end was cut by 2 bases, the J end by 7 bases, with 8 bases between. CDR3 in amino acids: CAWSWRGEAFF. The CDR3 nucleotides read TGTGCCTGGAGTTGGAGGGGTGAAGCTTTCTTT. Together with reference TRBV30 and TRBJ1-1, the CDR3 gives the full variable domain: SQTIHQWPATLVQPVGSPLSLECTVEGTSNPNLYWYRQAAGRGLQLLFYSVGIGQISSEVPQNLSASRPQDRQFILSSKKLLLSDSGFYLCAWSWRGEAFFGQGTRLTVV.

The chain is built from TRBV6-5 and TRBJ2-7; possible D gene TRBD1, 5 bases. CDR1 MNHEY and CDR2 SVGAGI come from the germline V gene. The CDR3 extends over 12 amino acids. V was shortened by 6 bases and J by 4 bases, with 10 bases between the two germline ends. The CDR3 DNA sequence: TGTGCCAGCAGAACGACAGCGTACGAGCAGTACTTC. Translated: CASRTTAYEQYF.

This clone was seen just once. The rearrangement uses TRBV13 and TRBJ2-7; D tentatively reads TRBD1 or TRBD2 (5 bases each). V lost 5 bases to trimming and J lost 4 bases, with 18 bases between them. This CDR3 is built from 15 residues. CDR1 is PRHDT, CDR2 FYEKMQ, per germline (reference sequence). The CDR3 DNA follows: TGTGCCAGCAGCCCGGGGCTGGGCAGGTCGTACGAGCAGTACTTC. Encoded protein: CASSPGLGRSYEQYF.

The table lists this clone with a few counts. V is TRBV27 and J is TRBJ2-7; the D gene is possibly TRBD1 (6 bases). The ends were cut back, 5 bases at V and 6 bases at J, with 14 bases in the middle. The V gene's germline CDR1 is MNHEY and CDR2 SMNVEV (reference sequence). This CDR3 is built from 13 residues. CDR3 DNA: TGTGCCAGCAGTATTACAGGGAGTAGCGAGCAGTACTTC. Translated: CASSITGSSEQYF.

This clone was picked up a small number of times. Other DNA sequences from this sample encode an identical CDR3 as well. The V and J genes are TRBV5-6 and TRBJ2-7; D gene unclear. CDR3 length equals 11 residues. V dropped 0 bases and J dropped 4 bases, with 2 bases sitting between them. Germline V gene lookup returns CDR1 SGHDT and CDR2 YYEEEE. The CDR3 here is CASSLGYEQYF. As DNA, the CDR3 is TGTGCCAGCAGCTTGGGTTACGAGCAGTACTTC.

This clone showed up just a few times. A much larger clone lies a single base off, so this may be a read error. The chain couples TRBV13 to TRBJ1-1; no clear D gene. CDR1 and CDR2 from the germline V gene are PRHDT and FYEKMQ (reference sequence). The length of the CDR3 is 13 residues. The V end lost 1 base, the J end lost 1 base, and 4 bases lay between the germline ends. In DNA form, the CDR3 reads TGTGCCAGCAGCTTAGCAGGGAACACTGAAGCTTTCTTT. Translation: CASSLAGNTEAFF.

This chain joins TRBV18 and TRBJ2-7; D gene ambiguous. With 1 base removed from V and 4 bases from J, the gap between germline ends came to 5 bases. Germline assignment: CDR1 KGHSH and CDR2 LQKENI. The CDR3 contains 12 residues. The CDR3 here is CASSPRGYEQYF. The CDR3 DNA sequence: TGTGCCAGCTCACCACGCGGATACGAGCAGTACTTC. Looking up the rest from reference TRBV18 and TRBJ2-7 gives the full variable domain: NAGVMQNPRHLVRRRGQEARLRCSPMKGHSHVYWYRQLPEEGLKFMVYLQKENIIDESGMPKERFSAEFPKEGPSILRIQQVVRGDSAAYFCASSPRGYEQYFGPGTRLTVT.

The rearrangement links TRBV9 to TRBJ2-7; D unresolved. Trimming cost V 0 bases and J 0 bases, with 7 bases left between them. The germline V gene has CDR1 SGDLS and CDR2 YYNGEE. The CDR3 totals 14 residues. CDR3 DNA: TGTGCCAGCAGCGTAGAGTTAATCTCCTACGAGCAGTACTTC. This codes for CASSVELISYEQYF.

The chain joins TRBV27 to TRBJ1-1; unclear D gene. Germline V gene lookup returns CDR1 MNHEY and CDR2 SMNVEV (reference sequence). There are 13 residues in the CDR3. Trimming took 2 bases from V and 0 from J, leaving 4 bases between them. CDR3 sequence (DNA): TGTGCCAGCAGTTTAGCCCTGAACACTGAAGCTTTCTTT. The encoded protein is CASSLALNTEAFF.

This clone was observed a single time. The chain couples TRBV4-1 to TRBJ1-5; D unresolved. The CDR3 has 14 amino acids. V dropped 0 bases and J dropped 4 bases, with 7 bases sitting between them. Germline CDR1 reads MGHRA; CDR2 reads YSYEKL. The DNA for the CDR3 is TGCGCCAGCAGCCAAGAATGGAAGAATCAGCCCCAGCATTTT. Its protein product is CASSQEWKNQPQHF.

This clone was counted between two and nine times. The chain carries TRBV23-1 and TRBJ2-7; D not certain. TRBV23-1 is noted as an ORF with a role that remains uncertain. V lost 4 bases and J lost 2, with 18 bases in between. This CDR3 is built from 16 residues. CDR3 nucleotide sequence: TGCGCCAGCAGTCGTAGCCCCGTGGTTGTTCCCTACGAGCAGTACTTC. Translated, it gives CASSRSPVVVPYEQYF.

The rearrangement links TRBV5-4 to TRBJ2-7; 8 bases line up with TRBD1. Germline V gene data show CDR1 as SGHNT and CDR2 as YYREEE (reference sequence). The trim removed 2 bases at V and 2 bases at J, leaving 12 bases unmatched. The CDR3 covers 17 residues. The CDR3 region has the DNA TGTGCCAGCAGCTTTCGAATCGGGGGACAGGAAGCCTACGAGCAGTACTTC. Its protein is CASSFRIGGQEAYEQYF. Looking up the rest from reference TRBV5-4 and TRBJ2-7 gives the full variable domain: ETGVTQSPTHLIKTRGQQVTLRCSSQSGHNTVSWYQQALGQGPQFIFQYYREEENGRGNFPPRFSGLQFPNYSSELNVNALELDDSALYLCASSFRIGGQEAYEQYFGPGTRLTVT.

The rearrangement joins TRBV6-6 to TRBJ2-7; a possible D gene is TRBD2 (6 bases). Germline CDR1 and CDR2: MNHNY and SVGAGI (reference sequence). The V end lost 8 bases, the J end lost 2 bases, and 16 bases lay between the germline ends. There are 14 residues in the CDR3. The CDR3 is CASLGVEGTYEQYF. The CDR3 DNA reads as TGTGCCAGCTTAGGTGTGGAGGGAACCTACGAGCAGTACTTC.

This clone was seen a single time. J is TRBJ2-3 and V is TRBV5-4, with a weak D call TRBD2 (6 bases). Germline values: CDR1 SGHNT, CDR2 YYREEE (reference sequence). The CDR3 runs 16 residues. The V end lost 0 bases, the J end lost 6 bases, and 17 bases lay between the germline ends. CDR3 loop: CASSLAVSSVADTQYF. The CDR3 coding sequence is TGTGCCAGCAGCTTGGCTGTGTCTAGCGTGGCGGATACGCAGTATTTT.

The V gene is TRBV4-1, the J gene TRBJ2-1, with D possibly TRBD2 on 6 matching bases. CDR3 length equals 15 residues. V was clipped by 5 bases and J by 3 bases, with 14 bases between them. CDR1 MGHRA and CDR2 YSYEKL come from the germline V gene. Written as DNA, the CDR3 is TGCGCCAGCAGCAGGGAGCCGGGAGACTACAATGAGCAGTTCTTC. Protein: CASSREPGDYNEQFF.

This clone has more than one count but fewer than ten. The chain employs TRBV10-3 and TRBJ2-5, with 14 bases lining up with TRBD2. The CDR3 is 17 amino acids. With V trimmed by 4 bases and J by 0 bases, 4 bases remained unmatched. Germline-derived CDR1 and CDR2 are ENHRY and SYGVKD. The CDR3 coding sequence is TGTGCCATCAGTGGGACTAGCGGGGGGCAGTACCAAGAGACCCAGTACTTC. It specifies CAISGTSGGQYQETQYF.

This chain links TRBV9 with TRBJ1-1, with D possibly TRBD1 on 6 matching bases. Germline V CDR1 and CDR2: SGDLS, YYNGEE. CDR3 length: 14 amino acids. V dropped 2 bases and J dropped 1 base, with 9 bases sitting between them. The chain's CDR3 is CASSVGGANTEAFF. Written as DNA, the CDR3 is TGTGCCAGCAGCGTTGGGGGGGCGAACACTGAAGCTTTCTTT.